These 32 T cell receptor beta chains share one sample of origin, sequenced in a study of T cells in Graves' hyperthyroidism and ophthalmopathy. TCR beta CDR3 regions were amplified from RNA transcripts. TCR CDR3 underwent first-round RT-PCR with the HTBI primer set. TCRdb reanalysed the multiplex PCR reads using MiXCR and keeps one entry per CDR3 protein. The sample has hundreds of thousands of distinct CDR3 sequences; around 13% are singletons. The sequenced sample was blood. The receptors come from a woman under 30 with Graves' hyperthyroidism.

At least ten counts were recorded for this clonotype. CDR3 DNA: TGTGCCAGCAGCAACGGGCTAACCTACAATGAGCAGTTCTTC. Protein sequence: CASSNGLTYNEQFF. V is TRBV28 and J is TRBJ2-1; D gene uncertain. V shed 6 bases and J shed 2 bases, with 11 bases lying between them. The CDR3 spans 14 residues. Germline loops: CDR1 MDHEN, CDR2 SYDVKM.

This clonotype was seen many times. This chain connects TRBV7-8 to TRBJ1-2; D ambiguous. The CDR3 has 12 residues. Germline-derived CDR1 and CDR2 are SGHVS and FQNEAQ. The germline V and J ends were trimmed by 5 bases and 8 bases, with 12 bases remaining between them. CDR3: CASSPKGGGYTF. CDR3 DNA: TGTGCCAGCAGCCCAAAAGGTGGAGGCTACACCTTC.

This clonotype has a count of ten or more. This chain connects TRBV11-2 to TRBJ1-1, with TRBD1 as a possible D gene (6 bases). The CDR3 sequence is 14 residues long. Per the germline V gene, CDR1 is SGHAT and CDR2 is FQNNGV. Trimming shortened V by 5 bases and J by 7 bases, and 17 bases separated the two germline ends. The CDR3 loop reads CASSPLLGTYEAFF. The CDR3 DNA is TGTGCCAGCAGCCCCCTCCTCGGGACATATGAAGCTTTCTTT.

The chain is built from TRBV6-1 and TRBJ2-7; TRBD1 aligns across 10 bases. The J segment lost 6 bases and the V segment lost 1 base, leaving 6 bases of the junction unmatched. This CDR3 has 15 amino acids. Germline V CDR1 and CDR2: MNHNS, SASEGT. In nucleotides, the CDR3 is TGTGCCAGCAGTGAAGTGGGGACAGGGGCGAGCGAGCAGTACTTC. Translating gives CASSEVGTGASEQYF.

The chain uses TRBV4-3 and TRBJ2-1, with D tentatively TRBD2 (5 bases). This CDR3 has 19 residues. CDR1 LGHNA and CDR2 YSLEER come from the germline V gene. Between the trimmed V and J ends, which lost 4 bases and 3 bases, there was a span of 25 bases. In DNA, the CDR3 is TGCGCCAGCAGCCCCGAAAGCAGCGGAACCCATTCGAGCTACAATGAGCAGTTCTTC. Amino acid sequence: CASSPESSGTHSSYNEQFF.

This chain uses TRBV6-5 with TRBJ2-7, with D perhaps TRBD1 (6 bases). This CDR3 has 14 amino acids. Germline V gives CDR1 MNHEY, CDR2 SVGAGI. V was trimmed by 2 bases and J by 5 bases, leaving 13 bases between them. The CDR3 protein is CASSYGTFSHEQYF. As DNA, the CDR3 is TGTGCCAGCAGTTACGGGACATTTTCCCACGAGCAGTACTTC.

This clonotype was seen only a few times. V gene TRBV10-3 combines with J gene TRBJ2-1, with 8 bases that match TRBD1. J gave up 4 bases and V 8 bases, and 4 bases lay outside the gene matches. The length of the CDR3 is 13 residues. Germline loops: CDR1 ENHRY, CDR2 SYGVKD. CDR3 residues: CAIGGQEYNEQFF. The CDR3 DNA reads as TGTGCCATCGGGGGACAGGAGTACAATGAGCAGTTCTTC.

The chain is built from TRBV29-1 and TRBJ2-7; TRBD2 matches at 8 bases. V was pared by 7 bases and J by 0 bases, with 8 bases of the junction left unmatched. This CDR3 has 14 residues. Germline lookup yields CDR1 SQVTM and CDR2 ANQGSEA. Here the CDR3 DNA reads TGCAGCGGCCTGCGGGAGGTCTTCTCCTACGAGCAGTACTTC. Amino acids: CSGLREVFSYEQYF.

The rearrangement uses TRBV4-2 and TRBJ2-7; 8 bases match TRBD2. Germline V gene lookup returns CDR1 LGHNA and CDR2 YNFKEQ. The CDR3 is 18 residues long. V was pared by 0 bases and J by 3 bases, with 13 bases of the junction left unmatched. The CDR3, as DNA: TGTGCCAGCAGCCAAGATGGGGGACTAGGGCTCGGGATCTACGAGCAGTACTTC. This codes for CASSQDGGLGLGIYEQYF.

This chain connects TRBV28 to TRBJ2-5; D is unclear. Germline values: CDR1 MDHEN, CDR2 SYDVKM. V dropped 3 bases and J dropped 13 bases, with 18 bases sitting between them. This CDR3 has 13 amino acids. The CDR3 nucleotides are TGTGCCAGCAGTTTGGGCGGAGAGCCGGGTATGTACTTC. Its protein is CASSLGGEPGMYF.

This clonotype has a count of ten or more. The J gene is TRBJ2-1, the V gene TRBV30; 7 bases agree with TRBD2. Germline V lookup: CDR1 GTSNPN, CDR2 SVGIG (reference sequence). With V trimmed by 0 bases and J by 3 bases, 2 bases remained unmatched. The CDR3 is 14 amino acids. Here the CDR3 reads CAWSVGGGYNEQFF. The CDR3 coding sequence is TGTGCCTGGAGTGTAGGCGGGGGCTACAATGAGCAGTTCTTC.

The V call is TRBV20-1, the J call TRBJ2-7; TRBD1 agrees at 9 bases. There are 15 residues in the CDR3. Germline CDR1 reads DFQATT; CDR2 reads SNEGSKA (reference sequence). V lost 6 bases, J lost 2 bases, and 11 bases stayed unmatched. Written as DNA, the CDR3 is TGCAGTGCAAGCCCCCCGGGACAGGGAACCTACGAGCAGTACTTC. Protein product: CSASPPGQGTYEQYF.

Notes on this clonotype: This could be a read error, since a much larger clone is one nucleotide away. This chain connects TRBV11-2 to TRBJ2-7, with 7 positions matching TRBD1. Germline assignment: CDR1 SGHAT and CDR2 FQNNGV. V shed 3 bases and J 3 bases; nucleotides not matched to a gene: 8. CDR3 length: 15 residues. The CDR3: CASSFGAGGYYEQYF. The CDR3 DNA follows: TGTGCCAGCAGCTTCGGGGCAGGGGGATACTACGAGCAGTACTTC.

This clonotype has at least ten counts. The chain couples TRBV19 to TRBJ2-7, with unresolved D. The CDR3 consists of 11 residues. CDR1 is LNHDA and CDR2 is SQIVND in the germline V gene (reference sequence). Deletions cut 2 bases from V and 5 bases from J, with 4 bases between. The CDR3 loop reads CASSISHEQYF. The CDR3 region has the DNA TGTGCCAGTAGTATATCGCACGAGCAGTACTTC. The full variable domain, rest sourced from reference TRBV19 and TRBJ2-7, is DGGITQSPKYLFRKEGQNVTLSCEQNLNHDAMYWYRQDPGQGLRLIYYSQIVNDFQKGDIAEGYSVSREKKESFPLTVTSAQKNPTAFYLCASSISHEQYFGPGTRLTVT.

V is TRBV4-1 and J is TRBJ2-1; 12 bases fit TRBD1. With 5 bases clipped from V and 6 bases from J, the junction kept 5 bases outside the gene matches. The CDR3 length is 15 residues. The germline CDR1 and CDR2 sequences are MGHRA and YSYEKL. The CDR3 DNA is TGCGCCAGCAGCACCGGGGACAGGGGGCTCAATGAGCAGTTCTTC. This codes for CASSTGDRGLNEQFF.

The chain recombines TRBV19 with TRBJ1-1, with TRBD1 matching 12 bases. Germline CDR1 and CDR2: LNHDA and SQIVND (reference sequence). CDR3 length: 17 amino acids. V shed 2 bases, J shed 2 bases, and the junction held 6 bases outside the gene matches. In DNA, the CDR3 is TGTGCCAGTAGTATACAACCGGGACAGGGGGCTAACACTGAAGCTTTCTTT. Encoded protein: CASSIQPGQGANTEAFF.

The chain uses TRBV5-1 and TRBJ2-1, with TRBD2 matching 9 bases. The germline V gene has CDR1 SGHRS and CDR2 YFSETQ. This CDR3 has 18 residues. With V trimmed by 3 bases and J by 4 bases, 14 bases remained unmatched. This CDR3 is CASSSQGLARDRYNEQFF. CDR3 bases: TGCGCCAGCAGCTCCCAAGGACTAGCGCGAGACAGGTACAATGAGCAGTTCTTC. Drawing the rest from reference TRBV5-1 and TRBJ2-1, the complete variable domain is KAGVTQTPRYLIKTRGQQVTLSCSPISGHRSVSWYQQTPGQGLQFLFEYFSETQRNKGNFPGRFSGRQFSNSRSEMNVSTLELGDSALYLCASSSQGLARDRYNEQFFGPGTRLTVL.

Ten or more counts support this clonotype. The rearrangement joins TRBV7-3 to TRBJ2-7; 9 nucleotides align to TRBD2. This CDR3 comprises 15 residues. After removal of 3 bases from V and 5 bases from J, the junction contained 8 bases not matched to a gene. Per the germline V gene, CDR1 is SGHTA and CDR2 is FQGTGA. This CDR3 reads CASSFSLAGIDEQYF. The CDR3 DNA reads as TGTGCCAGCAGCTTTTCCCTAGCGGGAATCGACGAGCAGTACTTC. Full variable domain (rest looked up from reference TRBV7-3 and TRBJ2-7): GAGVSQTPSNKVTEKGKYVELRCDPISGHTALYWYRQSLGQGPEFLIYFQGTGAADDSGLPNDRFFAVRPEGSVSTLKIQRTERGDSAVYLCASSFSLAGIDEQYFGPGTRLTVT.

In DNA, the CDR3 is TGTGCCAGCGGGGTAACTAGCGGACCGAGGGGGGGCACCGGGGAGCTGTTTTTT. Its translation: CASGVTSGPRGGTGELFF. V gene TRBV2 combines with J gene TRBJ2-2, with 8 nucleotides matching TRBD2. CDR3 length: 18 residues. V lost 8 bases to trimming and J lost 4 bases; unmatched junction nucleotides: 18. Germline lookup yields CDR1 SNHLY and CDR2 FYNNEI.

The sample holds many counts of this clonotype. For the CDR3, the DNA is TGTGCCAGCAGCTTGGTCGCGCGTGAGCAGTTCTTC. It encodes CASSLVAREQFF. This sequence joins TRBV5-5 and TRBJ2-1; D unclear. Trimming took off 0 bases at V and 9 bases at J, with 7 bases between the two ends. This CDR3 spans 12 amino acids. The germline V gene encodes CDR1 SGHKS and CDR2 YYEKEE (reference sequence).

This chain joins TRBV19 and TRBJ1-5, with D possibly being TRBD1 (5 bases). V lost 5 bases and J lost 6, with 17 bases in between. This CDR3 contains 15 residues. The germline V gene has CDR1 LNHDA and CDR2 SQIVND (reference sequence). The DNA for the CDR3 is TGTGCCAGTAGTCTCCGCGTGGGGGGAAGTCAGCCCCAGCATTTT. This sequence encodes CASSLRVGGSQPQHF. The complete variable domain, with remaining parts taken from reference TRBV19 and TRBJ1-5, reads DGGITQSPKYLFRKEGQNVTLSCEQNLNHDAMYWYRQDPGQGLRLIYYSQIVNDFQKGDIAEGYSVSREKKESFPLTVTSAQKNPTAFYLCASSLRVGGSQPQHFGDGTRLSIL.

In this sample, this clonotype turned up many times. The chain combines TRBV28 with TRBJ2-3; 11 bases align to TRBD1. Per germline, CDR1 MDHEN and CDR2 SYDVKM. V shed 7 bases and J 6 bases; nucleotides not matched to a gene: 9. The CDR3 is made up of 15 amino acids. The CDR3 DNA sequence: TGTGCCAGCACCCTGGGGACAGGGGGTTCGGATACGCAGTATTTT. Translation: CASTLGTGGSDTQYF.

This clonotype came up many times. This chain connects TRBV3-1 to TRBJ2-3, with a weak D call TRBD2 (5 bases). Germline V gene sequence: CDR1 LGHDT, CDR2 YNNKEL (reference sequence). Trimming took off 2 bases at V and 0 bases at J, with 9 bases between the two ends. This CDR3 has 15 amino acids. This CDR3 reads CASSQRGYSTDTQYF. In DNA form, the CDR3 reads TGTGCCAGCAGCCAACGGGGTTATAGCACAGATACGCAGTATTTT.

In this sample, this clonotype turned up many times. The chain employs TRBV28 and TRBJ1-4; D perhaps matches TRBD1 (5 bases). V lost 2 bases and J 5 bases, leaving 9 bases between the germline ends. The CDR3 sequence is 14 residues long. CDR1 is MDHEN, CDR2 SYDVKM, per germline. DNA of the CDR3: TGTGCCAGCAGTTTAATGGACATAAATGAAAAACTGTTTTTT. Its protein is CASSLMDINEKLFF.

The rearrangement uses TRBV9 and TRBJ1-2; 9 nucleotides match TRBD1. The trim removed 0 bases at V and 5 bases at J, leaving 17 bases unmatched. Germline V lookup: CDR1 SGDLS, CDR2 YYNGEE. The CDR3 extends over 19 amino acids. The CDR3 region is CASSVGPSPTGGKFYGYTF. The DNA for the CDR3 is TGTGCCAGCAGCGTAGGTCCCTCCCCGACAGGGGGGAAATTTTATGGCTACACCTTC.

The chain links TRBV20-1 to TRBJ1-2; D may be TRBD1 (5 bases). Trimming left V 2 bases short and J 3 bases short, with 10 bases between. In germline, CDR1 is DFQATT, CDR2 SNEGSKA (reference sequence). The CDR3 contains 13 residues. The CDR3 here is CSARIQVYYGYTF. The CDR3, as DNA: TGCAGTGCTAGAATACAGGTTTACTATGGCTACACCTTC.

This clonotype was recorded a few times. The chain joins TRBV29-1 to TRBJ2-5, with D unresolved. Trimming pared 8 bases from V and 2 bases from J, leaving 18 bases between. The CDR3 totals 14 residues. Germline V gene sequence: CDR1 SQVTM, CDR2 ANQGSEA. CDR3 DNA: TGCAGCACGAGGTTTACCTCCAAACAAGAGACCCAGTACTTC. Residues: CSTRFTSKQETQYF. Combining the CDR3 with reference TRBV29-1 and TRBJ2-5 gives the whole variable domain SAVISQKPSRDICQRGTSLTIQCQVDSQVTMMFWYRQQPGQSLTLIATANQGSEATYESGFVIDKFPISRPNLTFSTLTVSNMSPEDSSIYLCSTRFTSKQETQYFGPGTRLLVL.

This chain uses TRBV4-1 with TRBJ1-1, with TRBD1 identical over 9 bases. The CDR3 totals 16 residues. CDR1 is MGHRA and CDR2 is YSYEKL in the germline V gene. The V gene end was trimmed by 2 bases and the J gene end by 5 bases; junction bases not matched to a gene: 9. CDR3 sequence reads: CASSQPGTGSWTEAFF. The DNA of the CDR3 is TGCGCCAGCAGCCAACCGGGGACAGGGTCATGGACTGAAGCTTTCTTT.

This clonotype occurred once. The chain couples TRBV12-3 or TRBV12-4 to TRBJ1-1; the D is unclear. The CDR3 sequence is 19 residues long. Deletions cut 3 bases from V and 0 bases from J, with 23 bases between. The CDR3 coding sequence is TGTGCCAGCAGTTTCCTCCTTGCCCGGGTAACTGATGTGAACACTGAAGCTTTCTTT. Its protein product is CASSFLLARVTDVNTEAFF.

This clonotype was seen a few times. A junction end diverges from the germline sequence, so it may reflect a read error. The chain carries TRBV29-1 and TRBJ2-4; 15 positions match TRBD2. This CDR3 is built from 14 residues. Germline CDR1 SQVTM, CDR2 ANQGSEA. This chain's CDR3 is CSVEGLAGGNIQYF. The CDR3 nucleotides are TGCAGCGTCGAAGGACTAGCGGGAGGGAACATTCAGTACTTC.

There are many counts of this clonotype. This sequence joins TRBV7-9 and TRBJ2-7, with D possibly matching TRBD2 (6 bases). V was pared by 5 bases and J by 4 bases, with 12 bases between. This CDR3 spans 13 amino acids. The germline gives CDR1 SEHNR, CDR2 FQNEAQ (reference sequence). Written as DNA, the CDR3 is TGTGCCAGCAGCATAGTTGCGGGGTACGAGCAGTACTTC. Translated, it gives CASSIVAGYEQYF.

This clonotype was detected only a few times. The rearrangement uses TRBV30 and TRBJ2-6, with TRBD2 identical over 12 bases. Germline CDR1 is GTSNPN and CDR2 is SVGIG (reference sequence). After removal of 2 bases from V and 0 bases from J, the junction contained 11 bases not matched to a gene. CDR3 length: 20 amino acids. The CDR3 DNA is TGTGCCTGGAGTCGAACCCGGACTAGCGGGGTCAGCTCTGGGGCCAACGTCCTGACTTTC. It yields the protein CAWSRTRTSGVSSGANVLTF. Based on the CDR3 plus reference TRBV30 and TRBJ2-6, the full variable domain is SQTIHQWPATLVQPVGSPLSLECTVEGTSNPNLYWYRQAAGRGLQLLFYSVGIGQISSEVPQNLSASRPQDRQFILSSKKLLLSDSGFYLCAWSRTRTSGVSSGANVLTFGAGSRLTVL.